One and the same sample provided the 9 T cell receptor beta chains below, sequenced in a study of Tregs in tolerant kidney transplant recipients. FACS sorting followed an approximately 6-day coculture of CFSE-labeled recipient PBMCs with irradiated graft donor PBMCs. No cognate antigen is known for these TCRs. Sequencing was performed with immunoSEQ multiplex PCR; in TCRdb, only in-frame clones are kept and a portion is missing. The sample carries about 15,000 clones, 53% recorded once. The sequenced sample was CD4+ T cells from blood cultured with allogeneic cells, obtained before the transplant. These receptors originate from a human patient who received a combined kidney and bone marrow transplant.

V gene TRBV11-3 combines with J gene TRBJ1-1; maybe TRBD1 (5 bases). V was pared by 5 bases and J by 11 bases, with 18 bases between. The CDR3 has 13 amino acids. The V gene's germline CDR1 is SGHNT and CDR2 YENEEA. The CDR3 spells CASSRLRSGEAFF. The CDR3 coding sequence is TGTGCCAGCAGCCGTCTACGGTCGGGGGAGGCTTTCTTT.

The chain combines TRBV5-1 with TRBJ1-3; D uncertain. V lost 4 bases and J 10 bases, leaving 15 bases between the germline ends. The V gene's germline CDR1 is SGHRS and CDR2 YFSETQ. The CDR3 contains 13 residues. CDR3 in DNA: TGCGCCAGCAGCCTAATGACTGGTGAGACCATATATTTT. Amino acids: CASSLMTGETIYF.

The DNA of the CDR3 is TGTGCCAGCAGCTTATGGGGGACAGGTCTTCCCTCTGGGGCCAACGTCCTGACTTTC. Translated: CASSLWGTGLPSGANVLTF. The chain combines TRBV7-6 with TRBJ2-6; TRBD1 matches 8 bases. The V segment lost 2 bases and the J segment 0 bases; nucleotides outside the gene matches: 9. From germline, CDR1 is SGHVS and CDR2 FNYEAQ. The CDR3 contains 19 residues.

V gene TRBV30 combines with J gene TRBJ2-2; unclear D gene. V dropped 0 bases and J dropped 4 bases, with 6 bases sitting between them. This CDR3 is built from 13 residues. From germline, CDR1 is GTSNPN and CDR2 SVGIG (reference sequence). The CDR3 DNA follows: TGTGCCTGGAGTGTACTGCCCACCGGGGAGCTGTTTTTT. Translated, it gives CAWSVLPTGELFF. Complete variable domain (other parts from reference TRBV30 and TRBJ2-2): SQTIHQWPATLVQPVGSPLSLECTVEGTSNPNLYWYRQAAGRGLQLLFYSVGIGQISSEVPQNLSASRPQDRQFILSSKKLLLSDSGFYLCAWSVLPTGELFFGEGSRLTVL.

The V gene is TRBV27, the J gene TRBJ1-2; 9 bases map to TRBD1. Germline trimming cut 4 bases from V and 4 bases from J; bases unmatched to any gene: 10. CDR3 length: 16 residues. Germline assignment: CDR1 MNHEY and CDR2 SMNVEV (reference sequence). In nucleotides, the CDR3 is TGTGCCAGCAGTTCGCCCACAGGGGGCCAAGGCTATGGCTACACCTTC. Protein product: CASSSPTGGQGYGYTF.

The J gene is TRBJ1-1, the V gene TRBV5-1; 9 positions match TRBD1. CDR1 is SGHRS, CDR2 YFSETQ, per germline. Trimming cost V 4 bases and J 4 bases; bases outside gene matches: 5. This CDR3 has 14 amino acids. The chain's CDR3 is CASSHGTGSTEAFF. The CDR3, as DNA: TGCGCCAGCAGCCACGGGACAGGGTCCACTGAAGCTTTCTTT. The full variable domain, with the rest looked up from reference TRBV5-1 and TRBJ1-1, is KAGVTQTPRYLIKTRGQQVTLSCSPISGHRSVSWYQQTPGQGLQFLFEYFSETQRNKGNFPGRFSGRQFSNSRSEMNVSTLELGDSALYLCASSHGTGSTEAFFGQGTRLTVV.

The chain has TRBV6-6 and TRBJ1-1; the D gene is possibly TRBD1 (5 bases). The CDR3 covers 11 residues. CDR1 is MNHNY, CDR2 SVGAGI, per germline (reference sequence). The germline V and J ends were trimmed by 5 bases and 10 bases, with 11 bases remaining between them. CDR3 loop: CASSIRDLAFF. CDR3 DNA sequence: TGTGCCAGCAGTATCCGGGACTTAGCTTTCTTT.

This chain links TRBV18 with TRBJ2-5, with 11 bases matching TRBD1. This CDR3 is 15 amino acids long. Germline V CDR1 and CDR2: KGHSH, LQKENI. J was trimmed by 4 bases and V by 6 bases; bases with no gene match: 7. CDR3 sequence (DNA): TGTGCCAGCTCTCAACGGGACAGGGGGTCAGAGACCCAGTACTTC. Protein: CASSQRDRGSETQYF.

The rearrangement links TRBV7-2 to TRBJ2-7, with 10 bases aligning to TRBD2. CDR1 is SGHTA and CDR2 is FQGNSA in the germline V gene. The ends lost 0 bases at V and 4 bases at J; junction bases unmatched: 3. The CDR3 has 15 residues. The CDR3 reads CASSLAGTSAYEQYF. The CDR3 region has the DNA TGTGCCAGCAGCTTAGCCGGGACTAGCGCTTACGAGCAGTACTTC.